This paragraph reports one TCR beta chain. Which antigen it targets is not known. No base quality values were provided; no much bigger clone lies one nucleotide off. Trimming takes 5 bases from V and 1 base from J, and the germline ends sit 12 bases apart. The germline V gene supplies CDR1 SGDLS and CDR2 YYNGEE. From cysteine to phenylalanine, the CDR3 is 14 amino acids long. Only the CDR3 DNA is retained, 42 bases long and in frame from the first base. In total, roughly 670 healthy bone marrow donors made up the cohort. At the time of sampling, all cohort members were nominally healthy, though unrecorded immune exposures were likely present. The donor was CMV seronegative and was included in the group of several hundred seronegative cohort members. A peripheral blood sample was collected from each donor, and TCR beta sequencing was performed on peripheral blood mononuclear cells. The Qiagen DNeasy Blood Extraction Kit was used to extract genomic DNA from the blood cell samples.

The data were taken from a study of cytomegalovirus exposure and HLA in healthy donors (dated by TCRdb to 2016 to 2017). General notes on the study: An earlier analysis of 587 of the donors reported around 280 Gb of sequence data and 100 million to 120 million unique TCR beta sequences obtained from roughly 170 million T cells. To decide whether each TCR beta V gene segment behaved as functional or pseudogenic, an earlier analysis of several hundred of the donors relied on high-throughput TCR beta sequencing. The number of typed donors differed by locus: about 620-640 for A, B, C, DRB1 and DQB1; approximately 520 for DQA1; around 580 for DPA1; and roughly 490 for DPB1. The study profiled the T cell repertoires of some 610 subjects by immunosequencing and related them to cytomegalovirus serostatus. Donor age, sex, ethnicity and CMV serostatus were compiled together with the repertoire data. To study patterns of TCR occurrence, a later analysis re-analyzed previously published TCR beta repertoires from more than 550 donors and added high-resolution HLA genotyping. Among 350 to 400 genotyped donors of the cohort, an average of about 240,000 unique TCR beta nucleotide sequences were sequenced per donor, roughly 20% of them non-productive. Besides the first cohort of around 700 subjects, a separate validation cohort made up of some 110 different subjects was used. Class I and class II HLA loci were covered by the typing at four-digit resolution. Roughly 5 DR-DQ haplotypes were handled as single units for association and clustering because linkage in the cohort was strong. An early release covering approximately 600 HLA-typed donors comprised around 300 gigabases of sequencing data and roughly 86 million unique TCR sequences. Genome-wide SNP genotypes for about 65% of the 666 donors were used in a later genetic analysis, which treated that subset as a discovery cohort. Among the roughly 400 genotyped donors, approximately 81% belonged to the genetic ancestry cluster associated with self-reported Caucasian donors. The study was designed to test whether signatures of past pathogen exposure could be identified by cataloging public T cell receptors. Every repertoire in the discovery cohort had been generated on one and the same sequencing platform. To predict cytomegalovirus infection status, the study combined high-throughput TCR immunosequencing, statistical association of individual TCRs with disease status, and machine learning. In the later analysis, no new phenotypic data were used to find candidate immune exposures; instead, reliance was placed on TCR beta sequences and their occurrence across donors.

Libraries came from the immunoSEQ multiplex PCR assay. For the multiplex PCR, a mixture combining 60 forward primers for TCR Vbeta segments and 13 reverse primers for TCR Jbeta segments was used. The CDR3 region of rearranged TCR beta genes was amplified from genomic DNA by a multiplex PCR assay. The amplified TCR beta libraries were sequenced on the Illumina HiSeq System as 87-base-pair reads. Regarding the original processing steps: A later analysis counted approximately 84 million unique TCR beta chains across the 690 or so repertoires, and approximately 11 million of these chains were shared by at least two donors. Raw reads were error-corrected and collapsed into unique sequences with a nearest-neighbor algorithm that merged closely related sequences to remove PCR and sequencing errors. V, D and J gene segments were assigned by aligning CDR3 sequences to IMGT reference sequences. For a sequence to be retained, at least a six-nucleotide match to both a V gene segment and a J gene segment was required. A rearrangement was called productive if the CDR3 had no stop codons and remained in frame with V and J, and every other rearrangement was called non-productive. Following IMGT convention, CDR3 was defined as the stretch from the second conserved V-encoded cysteine up to the conserved J-encoded phenylalanine. The earlier analysis of about 500 of the donors excluded sequences that lacked an unambiguous match to a single V gene segment. In an earlier analysis of 587 of the donors, V segments were called functional above 56.7% productive rearrangements and were called segregating when the between-donor standard deviation exceeded 5%. A statistical classification framework was built to diagnose cytomegalovirus status from the catalog of TCR beta chain sequences. A later analysis assigned V and J genes by comparing TCR nucleotide sequences with IMGT/GENE-DB human TR gene sequences. A later analysis assigned CDR3 sequences and most-parsimonious VDJ recombination scenarios with the TCRdist pipeline. In a later analysis, every TCR beta chain was defined by the combination of its CDR3 amino acid sequence and its V-gene family, and reads without a unique V-gene family were dropped. As a way to deal with suspected cross-contamination and a sequencing artifact, a later analysis dropped 640 or so nucleotide sequences that were highly shared and had low generation probability. For each public chain, a later analysis derived a clonal expansion index from normalized ranks of inferred template counts within each repertoire. Generation probabilities in a later analysis came from a VDJ recombination model fitted to out-of-frame rearrangements, and those results were checked against IGoR. In a later analysis, TCR-TCR, TCR-HLA and TCR-CMV co-occurrence was scored with hypergeometric tests, and a repertoire-size bias correction was applied to TCR pairs. In a later analysis, false discovery rates were estimated by permuting HLA or CMV assignments 20 times. A later analysis grouped co-occurring TCRs with DBSCAN, adding TCRdist sequence similarity when clustering within HLA-allele-positive subsets. Repertoires with fewer than 30,000 or more than 120,000 public chains were left out of co-occurrence clustering, as were about 5 repertoires with anomalous nucleotide sharing. The table comes from immuneACCESS by way of TCRdb, which keeps in-frame sequences with V and J called. Part of the clones is missing from these tables; in studies checked, under half for an unresolved V gene and the rest for unknown reasons. V and J calls and clone size are those listed in that table; D and trimming were worked out from the DNA. This sample lists 160,000 or so clones; roughly 80% were detected once. Approximately 1.3% of the sample belongs to the ten largest clones.

On the study overall, not on this receptor specifically: Some IMGT-functional V segments, including TRBV6-2 and TRBV6-3, could not be distinguished by the 87-base-pair reads and were therefore excluded. The authors suggested that the approach could potentially be extended to other disease states and immunological phenotypes. The cohort was sequenced for TCR beta chains only, and without alpha or paired-chain data the features that could be detected were limited. Specific HLA alleles were associated with roughly 16,000 TCR beta sequences at a false discovery rate of 0.05 in a later analysis. According to a later analysis, most CMV-associated TCR beta chains appeared to be HLA-restricted, and the HLA associations seemed to be driven largely by CMV exposure. The classifier was reported to diagnose cytomegalovirus status with high specificity and sensitivity in both the original and validation cohorts. According to a later analysis, TCR association rates differed among HLA loci, with DRB1 alleles showing the most associated TCRs and HLA-C alleles showing the fewest. In a later genetic analysis, a missense DCLRE1C variant was associated with V-gene and J-gene trimming of TCR beta chains, and the association was replicated in an independent cohort. Because some donors lacked HLA typing at each locus, the association tests relied only on the typed subset. Several of the top co-occurrence clusters appeared to be linked to parvovirus B19, influenza, CMV and Epstein-Barr virus, according to a later analysis. Correlated functional status among segregating V segments might reflect linkage disequilibrium, but an unknown experimental factor could not be ruled out. Compared with the approximately 670-donor mean, donors in an Asian-associated ancestry cluster had fewer N-insertions in productive TCRs, according to a later genetic analysis. A cluster of highly shared sequence variants was judged likely to be a technical artifact of the sequencing pipeline. Broadly in line with IMGT annotations, most TCR beta V segments showed up in productive rearrangements about 87% or about 30% of the time in an earlier analysis of approximately 600 of the donors. Presence/absence analyses assumed roughly uniform sequencing depth across donors, an assumption that may not hold. When HLA alleles, especially DR and DQ, strongly co-occurred, TCR associations were difficult to assign to individual alleles. Because counts were too low, about 15 rarely observed V segments, including chromosome 9 orphons, were left out of the earlier analysis of approximately 500 of the donors. Compared with equally common non-associated chains, HLA-associated TCR beta chains in a later analysis were more clonally expanded and had lower generation probabilities. A further reported finding was that TCR beta sequences accurately predicted the HLA-A and HLA-B alleles for most subjects in the first cohort. Across donors, most TCR sequences were observed very rarely, whereas some public TCRs were present in many individuals. A few of the identified cytomegalovirus-associated TCR beta chains were confirmed in vitro to be specific for cytomegalovirus antigens. The study gave a list of about 150 TCR beta chains associated with cytomegalovirus. CMV serostatus was the only immune exposure information available for the cohort.

The chain uses TRBV9 and TRBJ1-1, with a tentative D gene TRBD1 over 6 matching bases. The source material was PBMCs. The origin of this receptor is a man aged 30-40 years in good health and CMV-seronegative. The CDR3 in this case is CASSTGPGNTEAFF. DNA sequence: TGTGCCAGCAGTACAGGGCCGGGGAACACTGAAGCTTTCTTT.